This T cell receptor (beta chain) was obtained from a study of T cells in Graves' hyperthyroidism and ophthalmopathy. Study results and limitations: Ophthalmopathy was told apart from stable hyperthyroidism by a 13 V-J model. Expanded thyroid clonotypes (above 0.001) were mostly also found in blood.

Template material for amplifying TCR beta CDR3 regions consisted of RNA transcripts. First-round RT-PCR with HTBI primers amplified the TCR CDR3 region. TCRdb used MiXCR to reprocess the multiplex PCR reads, holding one entry per CDR3 protein. The sample shows around 300,000 distinct CDR3 sequences, around a quarter of them seen only once. It was at first hyperthyroidism diagnosis, before any ophthalmopathy symptoms, that the blood sample was taken. The CDR3 length is 20 residues. Trimming took 3 bases from V and 6 from J, leaving 33 bases between them. Germline V CDR1 and CDR2: SGHTA, FQGNSA. This clonotype was counted many times. What it binds is unknown.

The gene calls are TRBV7-2 and TRBJ2-7; D possibly corresponds to TRBD2 (9 bases). Sequencing used blood. This TCR came from a man aged 35-49 years with Graves' hyperthyroidism that later progressed to Graves' ophthalmopathy. CDR3 region: CASSFPSSGTGYSPGFEQYF. The CDR3 DNA follows: TGTGCCAGCAGCTTTCCCTCTAGCGGGACAGGTTATTCTCCCGGTTTCGAGCAGTACTTC.